The TCR beta chain under discussion was sequenced for a study of beta chain features in type 1 diabetes. Study results and caveats: The study found moderately but significantly shorter TCRB CDR3s in all four CD4+ subsets of Type 1 diabetes patients. Amplification by PCR could prefer shorter templates, with the same effect in patients and controls.

The V segment lost 1 base and the J segment 5 bases; nucleotides outside the gene matches: 9. The CDR3 is 15 amino acids. Germline-derived CDR1 and CDR2 are GTSNPN and SVGIG (reference sequence). Remarks on this clone: Antigen: not known.

Investigators reverse transcribed all isolated RNA, so they sequenced expressed TCRB transcripts. This table comes from immunoSEQ multiplex PCR, and its TCRdb copy is limited to in-frame clones, with some not included. This sample carries nearly 250,000 clones, 55% to 70% of them seen once, and the ten largest clones take approximately 0.053%. It was via CD45RO/CCR7/CD25/CD127/CD95/CD27 that CD4+ naive, central memory, regulatory and stem cell-like memory cells were sorted. The V and J genes are TRBV30 and TRBJ1-2; 8 bases line up with TRBD1. Specimen: naive CD4+ T cells from blood. The TCR originated in a man aged 25 to 40 in good health. The CDR3 spells CAWSDPGQGYYGYTF. CDR3 DNA: TGTGCCTGGAGTGACCCCGGACAGGGATATTATGGCTACACCTTC.